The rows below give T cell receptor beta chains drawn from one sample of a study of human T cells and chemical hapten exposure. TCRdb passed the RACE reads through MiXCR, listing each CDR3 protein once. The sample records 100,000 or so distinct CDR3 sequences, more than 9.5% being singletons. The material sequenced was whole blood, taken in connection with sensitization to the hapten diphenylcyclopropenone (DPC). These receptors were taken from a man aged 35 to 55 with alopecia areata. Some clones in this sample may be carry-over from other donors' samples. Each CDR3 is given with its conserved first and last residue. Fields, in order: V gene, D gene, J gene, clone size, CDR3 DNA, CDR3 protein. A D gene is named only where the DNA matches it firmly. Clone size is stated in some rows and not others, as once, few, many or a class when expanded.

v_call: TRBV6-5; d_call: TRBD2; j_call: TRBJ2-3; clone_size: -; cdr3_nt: TGTGCCAGCAGTAGCGGGAGGTCCACAGATACGCAGTATTTT; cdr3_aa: CASSSGRSTDTQYF
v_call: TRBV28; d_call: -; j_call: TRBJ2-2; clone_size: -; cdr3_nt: TGTGCCAGCAGTTTAATGGGCGGGGAGCTGTTTTTT; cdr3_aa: CASSLMGGELFF
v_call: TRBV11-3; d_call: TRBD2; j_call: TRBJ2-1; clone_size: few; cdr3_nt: TGTGCCAGCAGCTCGAGTAGCGGGAGCTCCTACAATGAGCAGTTCTTC; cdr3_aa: CASSSSSGSSYNEQFF
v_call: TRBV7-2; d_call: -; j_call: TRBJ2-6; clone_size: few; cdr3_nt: TGTGCCAGCAGCTTACCCGGGATGTCTGGGGCCAACGTCCTGACTTTC; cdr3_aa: CASSLPGMSGANVLTF
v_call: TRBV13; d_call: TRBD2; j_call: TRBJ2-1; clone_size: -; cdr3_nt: TGTGCCAGCAGCTTAGTGGGTAGCGGGACGCACAATGAGCAGTTCTTC; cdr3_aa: CASSLVGSGTHNEQFF
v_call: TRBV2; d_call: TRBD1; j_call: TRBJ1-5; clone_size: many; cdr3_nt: TGTGCCAGCAGTGCTGACAGGGGACAACAGCCCCAGCATTTT; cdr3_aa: CASSADRGQQPQHF
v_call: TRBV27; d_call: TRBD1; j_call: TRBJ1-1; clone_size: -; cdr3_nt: TGTGCCAGCAGTTTACAGGGGGCGACCAGACAAGCTTTCTTT; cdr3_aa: CASSLQGATRQAFF
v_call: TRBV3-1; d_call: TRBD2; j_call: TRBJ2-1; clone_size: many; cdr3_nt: TGTGCCAGCAGCTTACAAGCGGGGTCCGAGGGGGAGCAGTTCTTC; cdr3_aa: CASSLQAGSEGEQFF
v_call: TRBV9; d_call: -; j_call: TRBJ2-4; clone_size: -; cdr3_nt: TGTGCCAGCAGCCCGGACATTTGGCAGGGAGGCTCTAAAAAGAACATTCAGTACTTC; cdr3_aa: CASSPDIWQGGSKKNIQYF
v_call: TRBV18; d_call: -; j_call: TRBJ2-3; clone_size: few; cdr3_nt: TGTGCCAGCTCACCACGGCGGGATGGGGATACGCAGTATTTT; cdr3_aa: CASSPRRDGDTQYF
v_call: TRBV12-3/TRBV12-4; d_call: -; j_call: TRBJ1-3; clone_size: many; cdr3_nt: TGTGCCAGCAGTCCCAGCTCTGGAAACACCATATATTTT; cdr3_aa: CASSPSSGNTIYF
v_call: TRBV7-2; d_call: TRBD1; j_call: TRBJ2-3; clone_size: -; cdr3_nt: TGTGCCAGCAGCTTACAGGGGGCAGCAGATACGCAGTATTTT; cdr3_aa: CASSLQGAADTQYF
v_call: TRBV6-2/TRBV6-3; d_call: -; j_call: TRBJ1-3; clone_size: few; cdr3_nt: TGTGCCAGCATACTCGGACAGTTCAGCTCTGGAAACACCATATATTTT; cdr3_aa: CASILGQFSSGNTIYF
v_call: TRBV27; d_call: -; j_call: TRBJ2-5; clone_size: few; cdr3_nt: TGTGCCAGCAGTTTACTCGGAGGGCCTTGGGAGACCCAGTACTTC; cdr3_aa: CASSLLGGPWETQYF
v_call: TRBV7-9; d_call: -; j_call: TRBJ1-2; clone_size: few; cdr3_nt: TGTGCCAGCAGCTTGGGAGACTCCTATGGCTACACCTTC; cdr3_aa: CASSLGDSYGYTF
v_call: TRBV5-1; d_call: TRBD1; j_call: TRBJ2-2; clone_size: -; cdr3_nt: TGCGCCAGCAGCTTGGGAGACGGGACAGCCAGGAACACCGGGGAGCTGTTTTTT; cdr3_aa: CASSLGDGTARNTGELFF
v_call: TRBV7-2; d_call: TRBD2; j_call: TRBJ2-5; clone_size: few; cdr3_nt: TGTGCCAGCAGCGTAACTAGCGGGAGGGTACAAGAGACCCAGTACTTC; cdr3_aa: CASSVTSGRVQETQYF
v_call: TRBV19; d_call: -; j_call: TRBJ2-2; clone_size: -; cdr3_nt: TGTGCCAGTAGCAGTCCTAGCGATCACACCGGGGAGCTGTTTTTT; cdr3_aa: CASSSPSDHTGELFF
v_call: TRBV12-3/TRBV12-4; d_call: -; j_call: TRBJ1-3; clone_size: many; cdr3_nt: TGTGCCAGCAGTTCCAGACAGTTCTCTGGAAACACCATATATTTT; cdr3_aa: CASSSRQFSGNTIYF
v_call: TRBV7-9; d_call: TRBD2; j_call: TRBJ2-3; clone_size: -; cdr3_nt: TGTGCCGACGGCCCCGGGGGGGATACGCAGTATTTT; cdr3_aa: CADGPGGDTQYF
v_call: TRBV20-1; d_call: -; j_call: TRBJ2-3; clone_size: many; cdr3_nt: TGCAGTGCTAGATGGAGGCACACAGATACGCAGTATTTT; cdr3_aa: CSARWRHTDTQYF
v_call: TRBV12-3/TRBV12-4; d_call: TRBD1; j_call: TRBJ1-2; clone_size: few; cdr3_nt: TGTGCCAGCAGTGGGAACCGGGACAGCATTTTGGGGGGCTACACCTTC; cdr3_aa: CASSGNRDSILGGYTF
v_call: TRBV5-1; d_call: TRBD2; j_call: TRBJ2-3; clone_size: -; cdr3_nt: TGCGCCAGCAGCTACGGACTAGCGGCCAGGGCAGATACGCAGTATTTT; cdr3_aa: CASSYGLAARADTQYF
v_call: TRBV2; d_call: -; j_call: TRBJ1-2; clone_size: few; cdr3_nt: TGTGCCAGCAGTGTCCGCAAGGACTATGGCTACACCTTC; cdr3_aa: CASSVRKDYGYTF
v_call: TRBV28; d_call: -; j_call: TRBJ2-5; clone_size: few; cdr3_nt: TGTGCCAGCAGTCCTCAGACCGGACGGACCCAGTACTTC; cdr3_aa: CASSPQTGRTQYF
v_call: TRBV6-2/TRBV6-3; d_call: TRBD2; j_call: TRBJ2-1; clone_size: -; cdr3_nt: TGTGCCAGCAGTTACTCGGCTAGCGGGAGCGGGAATGAGCAGTTCTTC; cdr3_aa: CASSYSASGSGNEQFF
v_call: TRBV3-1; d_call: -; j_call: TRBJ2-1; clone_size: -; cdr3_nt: TGTGCCAGCAGCCAAATAACAGGTCCTTACAATGAGCAGTTCTTC; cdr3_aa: CASSQITGPYNEQFF
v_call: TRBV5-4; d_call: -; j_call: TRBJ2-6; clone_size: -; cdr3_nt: TGTGCCAGCAGCTTGTATGGACTCCTCATCGGCTCTGGGGCCAACGTCCTGACTTTC; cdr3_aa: CASSLYGLLIGSGANVLTF
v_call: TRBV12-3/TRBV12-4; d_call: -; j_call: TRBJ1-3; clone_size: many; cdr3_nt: TGTGCCAGCAGTTTAGACTTGGGGGGCACTGGAAACACCATATATTTT; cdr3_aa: CASSLDLGGTGNTIYF
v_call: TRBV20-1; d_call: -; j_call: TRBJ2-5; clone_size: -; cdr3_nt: TGCAGTGCTAGAGGACCCATGGGGGTGGAGACCCAGTACTTC; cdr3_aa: CSARGPMGVETQYF
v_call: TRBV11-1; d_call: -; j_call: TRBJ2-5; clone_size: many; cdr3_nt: TGTGCCAGCAGTCCTGACCCCTACTCGCGCGGGTCGGAGACCCAGTACTTC; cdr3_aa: CASSPDPYSRGSETQYF
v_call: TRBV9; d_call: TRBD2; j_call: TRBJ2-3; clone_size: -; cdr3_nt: TGTGCCAGCAGCGGATTCGGGGGGACTGCAGATACGCAGTATTTT; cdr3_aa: CASSGFGGTADTQYF
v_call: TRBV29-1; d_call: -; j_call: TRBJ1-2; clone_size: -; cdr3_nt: TGCAGCGTAAGCCTGGAACTAAACTATGGCTACACCTTC; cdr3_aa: CSVSLELNYGYTF
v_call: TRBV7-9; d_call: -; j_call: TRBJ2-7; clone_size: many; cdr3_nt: TGTGCCAGCAGCTTAGCGTCAGCCTACGAGCAGTACTTC; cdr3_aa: CASSLASAYEQYF
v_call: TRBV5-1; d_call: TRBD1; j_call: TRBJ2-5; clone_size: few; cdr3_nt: TGCGCCAGCAGCGACCCGGACAGGGGGAGGGAGACCCAGTACTTC; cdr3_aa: CASSDPDRGRETQYF
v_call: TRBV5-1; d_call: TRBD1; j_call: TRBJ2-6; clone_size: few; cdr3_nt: TGCGCCAGCAGCTTGAACCCGGGACAGGATTTTGGGGCCGGGGCCAACGTCCTGACTTTC; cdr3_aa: CASSLNPGQDFGAGANVLTF
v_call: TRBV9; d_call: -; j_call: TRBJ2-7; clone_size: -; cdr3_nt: TGTGCCAGCAGCCAAGGGGGGACATCCTCCTACGAGCAGTACTTC; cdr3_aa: CASSQGGTSSYEQYF
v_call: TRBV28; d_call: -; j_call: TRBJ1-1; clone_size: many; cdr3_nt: TGTGCCAGCAGCATTAATACCCCTCAAGCTTTCTTT; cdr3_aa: CASSINTPQAFF
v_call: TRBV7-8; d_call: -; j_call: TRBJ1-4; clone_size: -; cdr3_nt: TGTGCCAGCAGCTTGCATGATGAAAAACTGTTTTTT; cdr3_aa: CASSLHDEKLFF
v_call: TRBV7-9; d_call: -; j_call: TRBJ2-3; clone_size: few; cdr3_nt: TGTGCCAGCAGCTTTGGGGAAAGGAGGCCCTCCTTAGCGTATTTT; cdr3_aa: CASSFGERRPSLAYF
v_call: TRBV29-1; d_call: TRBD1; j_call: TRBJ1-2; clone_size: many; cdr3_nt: TGCAGCGTCCCGGGACAGGGAGACTATGGCTACACCTTC; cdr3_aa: CSVPGQGDYGYTF
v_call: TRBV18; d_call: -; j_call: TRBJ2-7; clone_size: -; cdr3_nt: TGTGCCAGCTCACCCCGACTCTACGAGCAGTACTTC; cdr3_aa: CASSPRLYEQYF
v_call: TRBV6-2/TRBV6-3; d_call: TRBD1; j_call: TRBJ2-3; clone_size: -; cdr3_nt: TGTGCCAGCAGTGCGGGACAGGCGGCAGATACGCAGTATTTT; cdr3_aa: CASSAGQAADTQYF
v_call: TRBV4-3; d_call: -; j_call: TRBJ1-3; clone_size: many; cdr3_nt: TGCGCCAGCAGCCAAGCGTTAGGGGAGGCTGGAAACACCATATATTTT; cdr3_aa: CASSQALGEAGNTIYF
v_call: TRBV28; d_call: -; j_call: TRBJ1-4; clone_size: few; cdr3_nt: TGTGCCAGCAGTACTCAGGCAACTAATGAAAAACTGTTTTTT; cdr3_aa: CASSTQATNEKLFF
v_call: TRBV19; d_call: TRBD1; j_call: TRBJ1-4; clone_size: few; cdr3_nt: TGTGCCAGTAGCACAGGGGGCTCGGCTAATGAAAAACTGTTTTTT; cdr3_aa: CASSTGGSANEKLFF
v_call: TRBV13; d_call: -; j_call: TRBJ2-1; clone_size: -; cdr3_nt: TGTGCCAGCAGCTTCGACTGGACCTACAATGAGCAGTTCTTC; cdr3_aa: CASSFDWTYNEQFF
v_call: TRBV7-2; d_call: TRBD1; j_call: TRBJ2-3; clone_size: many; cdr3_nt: TGTGCCAGCAGCTTAGGAGGGGGCCTTCTAGGAGATACGCAGTATTTT; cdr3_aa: CASSLGGGLLGDTQYF
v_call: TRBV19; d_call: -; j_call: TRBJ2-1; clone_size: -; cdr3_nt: TGTGCCAGTAGTATAGTCAGTAGGGAGAATGAGCAGTTCTTC; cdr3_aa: CASSIVSRENEQFF
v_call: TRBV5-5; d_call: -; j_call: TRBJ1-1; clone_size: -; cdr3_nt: TGTGCCAGCAGCAGACAAGTTACCAACACTGAAGCTTTCTTT; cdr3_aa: CASSRQVTNTEAFF
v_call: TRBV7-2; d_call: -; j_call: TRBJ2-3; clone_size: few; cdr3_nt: TGTGCCAGCAGTCACTTCACAGATACGCAGTATTTT; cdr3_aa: CASSHFTDTQYF
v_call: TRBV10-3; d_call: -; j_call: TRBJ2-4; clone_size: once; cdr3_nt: TGTGCCATCAGTGAAGGAGATTTAGCCAAAAACATTCAGTACTTC; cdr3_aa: CAISEGDLAKNIQYF
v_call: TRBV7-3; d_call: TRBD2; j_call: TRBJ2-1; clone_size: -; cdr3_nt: TGTGCCAGCAGCGCAACCCTAGCGGCCGCCTACAATGAGCAGTTCTTC; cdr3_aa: CASSATLAAAYNEQFF
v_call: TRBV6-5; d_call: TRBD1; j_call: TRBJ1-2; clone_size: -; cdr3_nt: TGTGCCAGCAGTTACAAGTTACAGGGGACCTATGGCTACACCTTC; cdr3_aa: CASSYKLQGTYGYTF